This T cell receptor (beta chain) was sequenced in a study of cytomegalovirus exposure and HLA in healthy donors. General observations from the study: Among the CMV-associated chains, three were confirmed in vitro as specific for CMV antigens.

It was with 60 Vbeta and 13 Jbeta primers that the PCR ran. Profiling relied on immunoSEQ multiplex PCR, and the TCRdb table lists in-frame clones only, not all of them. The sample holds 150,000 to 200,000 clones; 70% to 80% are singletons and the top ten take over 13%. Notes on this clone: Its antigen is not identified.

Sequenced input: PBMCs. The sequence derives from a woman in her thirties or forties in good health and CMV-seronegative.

CDR3 in amino acids: CASSAAQGANRLGEQFF. DNA of the CDR3: TGCGCCAGCAGTGCAGCACAGGGGGCCAACCGCCTCGGAGAGCAGTTCTTC. The genes are TRBV10-1 and TRBJ2-1, with 9 bases aligning to TRBD1. After removal of 4 bases from V and 10 bases from J, the junction contained 17 bases not matched to a gene. From germline, CDR1 is WNHNN and CDR2 SYGVQD (reference sequence). The CDR3 loop spans 17 amino acids.